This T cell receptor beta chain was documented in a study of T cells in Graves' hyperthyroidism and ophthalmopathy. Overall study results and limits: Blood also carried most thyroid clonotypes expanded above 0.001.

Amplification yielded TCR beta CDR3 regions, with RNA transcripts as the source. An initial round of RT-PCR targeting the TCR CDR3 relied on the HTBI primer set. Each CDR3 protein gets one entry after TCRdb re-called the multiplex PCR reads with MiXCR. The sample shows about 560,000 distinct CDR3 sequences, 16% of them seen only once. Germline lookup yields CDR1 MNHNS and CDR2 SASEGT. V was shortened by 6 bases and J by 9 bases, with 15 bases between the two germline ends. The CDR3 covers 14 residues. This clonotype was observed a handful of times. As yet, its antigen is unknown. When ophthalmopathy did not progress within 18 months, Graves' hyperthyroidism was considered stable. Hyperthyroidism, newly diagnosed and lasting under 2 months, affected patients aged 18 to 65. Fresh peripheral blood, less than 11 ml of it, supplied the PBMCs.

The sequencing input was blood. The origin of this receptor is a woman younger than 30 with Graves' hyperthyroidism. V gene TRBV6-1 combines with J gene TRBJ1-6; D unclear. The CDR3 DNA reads TGTGCCAGCAGGCGGACGGCTATAAGTTCACCCCTCCACTTT. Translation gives CASRRTAISSPLHF.